The 6 T cell receptor beta chains below were found in one sample sequenced in a study of immune characterization of retroperitoneal liposarcoma. TCRdb independently ran MiXCR on the PCR reads; one entry per CDR3 protein. The data show more than 6,000 distinct CDR3 sequences, less than 30% seen once. Sample: tumor tissue. The receptor source for this set is a female donor with retroperitoneal liposarcoma.

The chain combines TRBV6-1 with TRBJ2-5, with a possible D match to TRBD2 (6 bases). Germline V CDR1 and CDR2: MNHNS, SASEGT. The length of the CDR3 is 16 residues. Trimming took 6 bases from V and 11 from J, leaving 28 bases between them. The CDR3 sequence is CASSSIIGGSYNEQYF. DNA for the CDR3: TGTGCCAGCAGCTCCATTATCGGGGGATCCTACAATGAGCAGTACTTC.

The chain uses TRBV7-2 and TRBJ2-3, with 13 bases fitting TRBD2. Germline V gene data show CDR1 as SGHTA and CDR2 as FQGNSA. The CDR3 loop spans 16 amino acids. The J segment lost 2 bases and the V segment lost 4 bases, leaving 3 bases of the junction unmatched. The CDR3 loop is CASSSGLAGYTDTQYF. The DNA of the CDR3 is TGTGCCAGCAGCTCGGGACTAGCGGGATACACAGATACGCAGTATTTT.

This clonotype was observed a handful of times. This chain uses TRBV7-3 with TRBJ2-1; D is ambiguous. Germline V CDR1 and CDR2: SGHTA, FQGTGA. Trimming shortened V by 1 base and J by 4 bases, and 5 bases separated the two germline ends. The CDR3 totals 13 residues. The CDR3 DNA reads as TGTGCCAGCAGCTTAATCGCGTACAATGAGCAGTTCTTC. Protein product: CASSLIAYNEQFF.

This clonotype turned up a few times. This rearrangement joins TRBV6-1 to TRBJ2-3; D perhaps matches TRBD2 (6 bases). Trimming took off 4 bases at V and 0 bases at J, with 14 bases between the two ends. In germline, CDR1 is MNHNS, CDR2 SASEGT. The CDR3 sequence is 16 residues long. CDR3 amino acids: CASSVSSGSSTDTQYF. DNA for the CDR3: TGTGCCAGCAGTGTATCGAGCGGGTCTAGCACAGATACGCAGTATTTT.

The genes are TRBV5-1 and TRBJ1-1; TRBD1 matches 8 bases. CDR3 length equals 15 residues. Germline V gives CDR1 SGHRS, CDR2 YFSETQ. V shed 2 bases, J shed 5 bases, and the junction held 8 bases outside the gene matches. In DNA form, the CDR3 reads TGCGCCAGCAGCTTAGGGAGCAGGGGGCGTACTGAAGCTTTCTTT. Translation gives CASSLGSRGRTEAFF. Combining the CDR3 with reference TRBV5-1 and TRBJ1-1 gives the whole variable domain KAGVTQTPRYLIKTRGQQVTLSCSPISGHRSVSWYQQTPGQGLQFLFEYFSETQRNKGNFPGRFSGRQFSNSRSEMNVSTLELGDSALYLCASSLGSRGRTEAFFGQGTRLTVV.

CDR3 in DNA: TGCGCCAGCAGCTTGGCTGCCGGGGAGCTGTTTTTT. Translation: CASSLAAGELFF. This chain uses TRBV5-1 with TRBJ2-2; D gene unclear. Germline V gene sequence: CDR1 SGHRS, CDR2 YFSETQ. The CDR3 contains 12 residues. Trimming removed 0 bases at V and 6 bases at J, with 3 bases between.